Sequencing of this T cell receptor beta chain was carried out in a study of shared clonotypes between healthy human individuals. Whole-study findings and limits: Few donors restricted represented genetic and exposure-history diversity. Sequencing depth was expected to influence donor clonotype sharing.

Naive CD4+ cells were CD45RA-selected; the remaining cells were memory. Using immunoSEQ multiplex PCR, the repertoire was profiled, and TCRdb retains in-frame clones only, with some absent. Here the sample spans about 1.1 million clones, around 77% being singletons. With regard to this clone: Its antigen is not identified.

Sequenced sample: memory CD4+ T cells from PBMCs. The subset denotes: CD45RA-negative fraction. The source of this sequence is a man between 18 and 35 years old in good health. Some clones in this sample may be carry-over from other donors' samples.

In nucleotides, the CDR3 is TGTGCCAGCAGCGCAGCTCTCGAGACCCAGTACTTC. Its translation: CASSAALETQYF. The chain uses TRBV7-6 and TRBJ2-5; no reliable D call. From germline, CDR1 is SGHVS and CDR2 FNYEAQ. Trimming left V 5 bases short and J 5 bases short, with 9 bases between. CDR3 length equals 12 residues.